This TCR beta chain was found in a study of cytomegalovirus exposure and HLA in healthy donors. Study-level information: Previous work identified roughly 120 million unique TCR beta sequences from around 180 million T cells.

This PCR relied on a set of 60 Vbeta primers and 13 Jbeta primers. Method: immunoSEQ multiplex PCR; TCRdb's copy keeps in-frame clones and lacks some. The data show approximately 150,000 clones, roughly 80% seen once. Germline trimming cut 10 bases from V and 7 bases from J; bases unmatched to any gene: 11. The CDR3 contains 13 residues. CDR1 and CDR2 from the germline V gene are MNHEY and SVGAGI. Findings of the study overall: In a later analysis, CMV-associated beta chains were mostly HLA-associated, it appeared.

With regard to this clone: The antigen is not known.

Sequencing used PBMCs. The chain recombines TRBV6-5 with TRBJ1-2; 8 bases align to TRBD1. This clonotype was obtained from a man younger than 30 in good health and CMV-seropositive. The CDR3 here is CATLDRGLAGYTF. In DNA form, the CDR3 reads TGTGCCACTCTAGACAGGGGCCTCGCTGGCTACACCTTC.